What follows describes a single T cell receptor (beta chain). Its cognate antigen is unknown. Generated by immunoSEQ multiplex PCR, the TCRdb table keeps only in-frame clones and is missing some. The table lists 350,000 to 600,000 clones, 80% to 90% of them singletons, with around 1.6% in the top ten. The data are from a study of Ad26.COV2.S vaccination and SARS-CoV-2 variants. Study findings and constraints: Vaccine recipients surpassed placebo recipients in spike-specific TCR breadth. TCR breadth and depth analyses may have underestimated total T cell responses.

The treatment here: around 19 received Ad26.COV2.S at low or high dose, single or two shots; about 5 received placebo; per-sample allocation not given. Specimens were obtained on day 63 following the first vaccine or placebo injection. V lost 3 bases and J lost 2, with 14 bases in between. CDR1 and CDR2 from the germline V gene are SGHAT and FQNNGV. The length of the CDR3 is 15 residues. Sequences were derived from peripheral blood, sampled in a trial of Ad26.COV2.S vaccine versus placebo. The chain couples TRBV11-2 to TRBJ2-7; the D gene is possibly TRBD2 (6 bases). The TCR originated in a person between 18 and 60 years old who received the Ad26.COV2.S COVID-19 vaccine or a placebo. The CDR3 spells CASSFSTEGPYEQYF. The CDR3 DNA sequence: TGTGCCAGCAGCTTCTCTACGGAGGGACCCTACGAGCAGTACTTC.